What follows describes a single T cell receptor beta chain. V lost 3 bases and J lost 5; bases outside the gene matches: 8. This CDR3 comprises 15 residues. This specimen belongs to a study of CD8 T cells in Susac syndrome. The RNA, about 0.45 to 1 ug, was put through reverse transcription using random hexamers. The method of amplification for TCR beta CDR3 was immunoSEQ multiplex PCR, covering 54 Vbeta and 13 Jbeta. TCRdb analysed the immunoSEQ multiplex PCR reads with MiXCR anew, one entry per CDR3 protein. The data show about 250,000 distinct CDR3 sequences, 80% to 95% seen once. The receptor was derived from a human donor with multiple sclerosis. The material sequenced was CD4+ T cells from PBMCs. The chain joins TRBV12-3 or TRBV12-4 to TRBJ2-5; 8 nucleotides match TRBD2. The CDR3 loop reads CASSFMRGARETQYF. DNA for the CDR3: TGTGCCAGCAGTTTTATGCGGGGGGCCCGGGAGACCCAGTACTTC.